In its sample, the clone carrying this TCR beta chain was seen once. Its target is not known. This sample is part of a study of molecular identifiers for immune sequencing clone quantification. Study-wide context: Four of five splits of RNA from around 18,000 or 91,000 naive CD8 cells were sequenced in replicates.

The bulk TCR libraries were made with methods described before and with listed TCR primers. Via MiXCR, TCRdb re-called the PCR reads, giving one row per CDR3 protein. The sample contains tens of thousands of distinct CDR3 sequences, nearly 25% of which appear only once. CDR1 is DFQATT, CDR2 SNEGSKA, per germline (reference sequence). CDR3 size: 12 residues. V lost 3 bases, J lost 0 bases, and 6 bases lay in between. Study-level results: Spiked Jurkat TCR RNA equivalent to one cell reportedly surfaced among about 1 million naive cells.

The material sequenced was naive CD8+ T cells from blood, with Jurkat cell RNA spiked in. Subset reported: FACS-sorted CD8+CD4-CCR7+CD45RA+ naive T cells. This receptor was identified in a human donor in good health. Some libraries in this study had Jurkat cell RNA spiked in. This chain links TRBV20-1 with TRBJ2-7; D is uncertain. CDR3 sequence (DNA): TGCAGTGCTAGGGCCCCCTCCTACGAGCAGTACTTC. The encoded protein is CSARAPSYEQYF.